A single sample is the source of the 21 T cell receptor beta chains below, sequenced in a study of T-cell reconstitution after alpha-beta-depleted transplantation in children. Unique molecular identifiers featured in how the TCRbeta library was prepared. TCRdb itself ran the PCR reads through MiXCR, one entry per CDR3 protein. The sample has some 450,000 distinct CDR3 sequences, 43% seen once; the top ten hold under 30%. Sequencing was performed on PBMCs, taken before TCRalphabeta/CD19-depleted stem cell transplant. The origin of the receptors is a girl aged 2-10 years with aplastic anemia, due to receive a stem cell transplant.

This chain uses TRBV28 with TRBJ2-7; tentatively, D is TRBD1 (6 bases). V lost 1 base and J lost 3, with 16 bases in between. The CDR3 spans 16 residues. The germline V gene encodes CDR1 MDHEN and CDR2 SYDVKM. The CDR3 spells CASSLSMDRQIYEQYF. Here the CDR3 DNA reads TGTGCCAGCAGTTTATCCATGGACAGACAAATCTACGAGCAGTACTTC.

This chain joins TRBV20-1 and TRBJ2-3; 15 bases map to TRBD2. Germline V gives CDR1 DFQATT, CDR2 SNEGSKA (reference sequence). This CDR3 is 15 amino acids long. V dropped 2 bases and J dropped 7; count of bases not matched to a gene: 4. The CDR3 nucleotides are TGCAGTGCTAGACCTGGGACTAGCGGGAGGAATACGCAGTATTTT. Amino acids: CSARPGTSGRNTQYF.

The V call is TRBV4-1, the J call TRBJ2-1, with TRBD2 matching 8 bases. V trimming: 4 bases; J trimming: 6 bases; junction bases outside the gene matches: 8. The CDR3 extends over 15 amino acids. Germline loops: CDR1 MGHRA, CDR2 YSYEKL. The CDR3 region has the DNA TGCGCCAGCAGCCCACCGGGGGGGGCGCCCAATGAGCAGTTCTTC. Translation gives CASSPPGGAPNEQFF.

V is TRBV29-1 and J is TRBJ1-5; tentative D call: TRBD1 (6 bases). CDR1 and CDR2 (germline): SQVTM, ANQGSEA. This CDR3 has 12 residues. Trimming removed 6 bases at V and 5 bases at J, with 11 bases between. CDR3 loop: CSVYEGDQPQHF. The CDR3 DNA follows: TGCAGCGTCTACGAGGGGGATCAGCCCCAGCATTTT.

The chain couples TRBV6-6 to TRBJ1-2; D is unresolved. Trimming removed 4 bases at V and 3 bases at J, with 9 bases between. The CDR3 is 13 amino acids. Germline assignment: CDR1 MNHNY and CDR2 SVGAGI (reference sequence). CDR3 nucleotides: TGTGCCAGCAGTTGGACGGACGACTATGGCTACACCTTC. Protein product: CASSWTDDYGYTF.

This clonotype has ten or more counts. The chain uses TRBV12-3 or TRBV12-4 and TRBJ1-2; TRBD1 agrees at 8 bases. V lost 3 bases and J lost 8; bases outside the gene matches: 5. CDR3 size: 13 residues. CDR3: CASSLGRGQGYTF. Here the CDR3 DNA reads TGTGCCAGCAGTTTGGGCAGGGGGCAGGGCTACACCTTC.

The V and J genes are TRBV7-2 and TRBJ2-5; no reliable D call. Between the trimmed V and J ends, which lost 2 bases and 5 bases, there was a span of 6 bases. This CDR3 region has 12 residues. CDR1 is SGHTA and CDR2 is FQGNSA in the germline V gene. The CDR3 DNA is TGTGCCAGCAGCTTATACTTGGAGACCCAGTACTTC. Protein product: CASSLYLETQYF.

Only one count was recorded for this clonotype. This chain uses TRBV20-1 with TRBJ2-2; either TRBD1 or TRBD2 may supply D (5 bases each). The V end lost 0 bases, the J end lost 4 bases, and 18 bases lay between the germline ends. This CDR3 has 17 amino acids. Germline CDR1 reads DFQATT; CDR2 reads SNEGSKA (reference sequence). CDR3 in DNA: TGCAGTGCTAGAGATACCGGGGACCCCTCTTTCACCGGGGAGCTGTTTTTT. Encoded protein: CSARDTGDPSFTGELFF.

This clonotype has more than one count but fewer than ten. The CDR3 sequence: CSEEETQYF. The CDR3 DNA reads as TGCAGTGAGGAAGAGACCCAGTACTTC. The rearrangement links TRBV20-1 to TRBJ2-5; D remains ambiguous. CDR3 length equals 9 residues. Per germline, CDR1 DFQATT and CDR2 SNEGSKA (reference sequence). With 7 bases removed from V and 3 bases from J, the gap between germline ends came to 3 bases.

This chain uses TRBV16 with TRBJ1-1, with unresolved D. Trimming cost V 0 bases and J 9 bases, with 5 bases left between them. This CDR3 contains 11 residues. Germline V gene data show CDR1 as KGHSY and CDR2 as FQNENV. The CDR3 is CASSQSPKAFF. The CDR3 nucleotides read TGTGCCAGCAGCCAATCCCCAAAAGCTTTCTTT.

The rearrangement uses TRBV7-2 and TRBJ1-5; D gene uncertain. V was trimmed by 4 bases and J by 5 bases, leaving 12 bases between them. Per germline, CDR1 SGHTA and CDR2 FQGNSA. This CDR3 is built from 14 residues. DNA of the CDR3: TGTGCCAGCAGCTCGGACCCCTACTATCAGCCCCAGCATTTT. Amino acid sequence: CASSSDPYYQPQHF.

The CDR3 nucleotides are TGCAGCGTTCGGGCGGATCAAGAGACCCAGTACTTC. Protein sequence: CSVRADQETQYF. This chain links TRBV29-1 with TRBJ2-5; D gene uncertain. Germline V lookup: CDR1 SQVTM, CDR2 ANQGSEA. The CDR3 runs 12 residues. Trimming removed 5 bases from V and 2 bases from J, with 9 bases in between.

This clonotype was observed a single time. The chain couples TRBV20-1 to TRBJ2-1, with D unclear. The germline CDR1 and CDR2 sequences are DFQATT and SNEGSKA (reference sequence). The CDR3 sequence is 15 residues long. V was cut by 0 bases and J by 2 bases, with 11 bases left in between. CDR3 loop: CSARDSYRTYNEQFF. CDR3 coding DNA: TGCAGTGCTAGAGATTCCTACAGAACCTACAATGAGCAGTTCTTC.

This clonotype appeared a few times. The rearrangement uses TRBV12-3 or TRBV12-4 and TRBJ1-1; D is unclear. The CDR3 is 12 amino acids. With 3 bases removed from V and 3 bases from J, the gap between germline ends came to 5 bases. CDR3 sequence reads: CASSLWDTEAFF. CDR3 in DNA: TGTGCCAGCAGTTTGTGGGACACTGAAGCTTTCTTT.

The J gene is TRBJ2-3, the V gene TRBV15; TRBD2 is a possible D gene (6 bases). Germline V CDR1 and CDR2: LNHNV, YYDKDF (reference sequence). Between the trimmed V and J ends, which lost 4 bases and 0 bases, there was a span of 17 bases. The CDR3 length is 17 residues. The CDR3 DNA reads TGTGCCACCAGCACCCACCCTGCTAGCGAGAGCACAGATACGCAGTATTTT. Protein product: CATSTHPASESTDTQYF. Full variable domain (remainder filled in from reference TRBV15 and TRBJ2-3): DAMVIQNPRYQVTQFGKPVTLSCSQTLNHNVMYWYQQKSSQAPKLLFHYYDKDFNNEADTPDNFQSRRPNTSFCFLDIRSPGLGDTAMYLCATSTHPASESTDTQYFGPGTRLTVL.

The rearrangement uses TRBV7-9 and TRBJ2-7, with D possibly matching TRBD1 (6 bases). Trimming removed 5 bases at V and 1 base at J, with 9 bases between. The CDR3 loop spans 13 amino acids. Germline V gene data show CDR1 as SEHNR and CDR2 as FQNEAQ (reference sequence). The CDR3 is CASSRTDSYEQYF. For the CDR3, the DNA is TGTGCCAGCAGCCGGACAGATTCCTACGAGCAGTACTTC.

There are many counts of this clonotype. The chain couples TRBV15 to TRBJ2-2; D remains unclear. The germline V gene encodes CDR1 LNHNV and CDR2 YYDKDF (reference sequence). There are 15 residues in the CDR3. The germline V and J ends were trimmed by 1 base and 2 bases, with 8 bases remaining between them. The CDR3 nucleotides read TGTGCCACCAGCAGAGGGGCAGAAAACACCGGGGAGCTGTTTTTT. This encodes CATSRGAENTGELFF.

The chain is built from TRBV25-1 and TRBJ1-2; D is possibly TRBD1 (6 bases). The CDR3 extends over 15 amino acids. The V gene lost 3 bases and the J gene lost 4 bases, with 15 bases spanning the gap. The germline gives CDR1 MGHDK, CDR2 SYGVNS. The CDR3 DNA is TGTGCCAGCAGTGAGTCTAGGACAGCCTCCTATGGCTACACCTTC. Residues: CASSESRTASYGYTF.

At least ten counts were recorded for this clonotype. The rearrangement joins TRBV7-2 to TRBJ2-7; 12 positions match TRBD2. Trimming at V came to 3 bases and at J to 2 bases, leaving 5 bases not matched to a gene. The CDR3 spans 16 residues. Germline CDR1 and CDR2: SGHTA and FQGNSA. CDR3: CASSLVGTSGPYEQYF. The CDR3 coding sequence is TGTGCCAGCAGCTTGGTTGGGACTAGCGGGCCCTACGAGCAGTACTTC.

The chain couples TRBV7-2 to TRBJ2-1, with 9 bases aligning to TRBD2. The CDR3 has 16 residues. Per germline, CDR1 SGHTA and CDR2 FQGNSA. J lost 8 bases, V lost 5 bases, and 13 bases had no gene match. CDR3 in DNA: TGTGCCAGCAGCCGTCGTGGCGGGAGGGTCTGGTATGAGCAGTTCTTC. It specifies CASSRRGGRVWYEQFF.

The gene calls are TRBV6-5 and TRBJ1-1, with no clear D. Germline V gene sequence: CDR1 MNHEY, CDR2 SVGAGI. The V end was cut by 8 bases, the J end by 5 bases, with 9 bases between. The CDR3 extends over 11 amino acids. The DNA of the CDR3 is TGTGCCAGCTCCGGGGTAACTGAAGCTTTCTTT. Encoded protein: CASSGVTEAFF.